These 15 T cell receptor beta chains came from one sample sequenced in a study of T cells in Graves' hyperthyroidism and ophthalmopathy. Amplification targeted TCR beta CDR3 regions from RNA transcripts. A first-round RT-PCR of the TCR CDR3 used the HTBI primer set. TCRdb re-analysed the multiplex PCR reads in MiXCR, keeping a single row per CDR3 protein. The sample shows 380,000 or so distinct CDR3 sequences, less than 15% of them seen only once. Sequences were obtained from blood. The source is a man in his thirties or forties with Graves' hyperthyroidism that later progressed to Graves' ophthalmopathy.

This chain's CDR3 is CASSPVPGHEQYF. Here the CDR3 DNA reads TGTGCCAGCTCACCAGTTCCGGGTCACGAGCAGTACTTC. The chain links TRBV18 to TRBJ2-7; D is unresolved. CDR3 length: 13 residues. V was shortened by 2 bases and J by 5 bases, with 10 bases between the two germline ends. The germline CDR1 and CDR2 sequences are KGHSH and LQKENI.

In its sample, this clonotype was seen many times. The gene calls are TRBV10-3 and TRBJ2-5; the D is unclear. CDR1 is ENHRY and CDR2 is SYGVKD in the germline V gene. The CDR3 is 13 residues long. V was trimmed by 7 bases and J by 5 bases, leaving 14 bases between them. The chain's CDR3 is CAINDPLLETQYF. CDR3 nucleotides: TGTGCCATCAACGACCCGTTGCTGGAGACCCAGTACTTC.

This clonotype was observed at least ten times. J is TRBJ2-3 and V is TRBV27, with 12 bases aligning to TRBD1. This CDR3 contains 17 residues. The V segment lost 3 bases and the J segment 1 base; nucleotides outside the gene matches: 5. Germline CDR1 MNHEY, CDR2 SMNVEV (reference sequence). In nucleotides, the CDR3 is TGTGCCAGCAGTTTGGGACAGGGGGCGCGAGGCACAGATACGCAGTATTTT. Protein sequence: CASSLGQGARGTDTQYF.

This clonotype was found many times. The chain links TRBV30 to TRBJ2-5, with D hard to call. The CDR3 runs 14 residues. The V end lost 1 base, the J end lost 7 bases, and 16 bases lay between the germline ends. Germline V gene data show CDR1 as GTSNPN and CDR2 as SVGIG (reference sequence). The CDR3 loop reads CAWSANPIKGTQYF. In DNA, the CDR3 is TGTGCCTGGAGTGCTAACCCGATTAAAGGGACCCAGTACTTC.

This clonotype was seen repeatedly, ten times or more. The chain recombines TRBV2 with TRBJ1-4, with D maybe TRBD1 (5 bases). V lost 4 bases, J lost 5 bases, and 8 bases lay in between. Germline CDR1 SNHLY, CDR2 FYNNEI. This CDR3 is 13 amino acids long. CDR3 amino acids: CASSAQENEKLFF. In DNA, the CDR3 is TGTGCCAGCAGTGCACAGGAGAATGAAAAACTGTTTTTT.

This clonotype was picked up a small number of times. This chain uses TRBV5-1 with TRBJ2-2; D uncertain. CDR1 and CDR2 (germline): SGHRS, YFSETQ. The CDR3 loop spans 15 amino acids. The germline V and J ends were trimmed by 0 bases and 1 base, with 7 bases remaining between them. CDR3 loop: CASSLARLNTGELFF. CDR3 sequence (DNA): TGCGCCAGCAGCTTGGCCAGACTGAACACCGGGGAGCTGTTTTTT.

In this sample, this clonotype turned up a few times. The chain is built from TRBV5-4 and TRBJ1-1, with 8 bases lining up with TRBD1. The V and J ends lost 7 bases and 11 bases, in that order; junction bases with no gene match: 7. Germline values: CDR1 SGHNT, CDR2 YYREEE (reference sequence). This CDR3 is built from 11 residues. CDR3 in DNA: TGTGCCAGCGGGGGGACAGGCCCCGCTTTCTTT. Its translation: CASGGTGPAFF. Supplemented by reference TRBV5-4 and TRBJ1-1, the full variable domain reads ETGVTQSPTHLIKTRGQQVTLRCSSQSGHNTVSWYQQALGQGPQFIFQYYREEENGRGNFPPRFSGLQFPNYSSELNVNALELDDSALYLCASGGTGPAFFGQGTRLTVV.

The rearrangement joins TRBV5-5 to TRBJ1-2; TRBD1 aligns across 7 bases. This CDR3 has 15 residues. The J segment lost 5 bases and the V segment lost 5 bases, leaving 12 bases of the junction unmatched. CDR1 SGHKS and CDR2 YYEKEE come from the germline V gene (reference sequence). The CDR3 reads CASSLDRKGLYGYTF. DNA of the CDR3: TGTGCCAGCAGTCTGGACAGGAAGGGGTTATATGGCTACACCTTC.

The sample holds a few counts of this clonotype. Compared with germline, one end of the junction differs, possibly owing to a read error. V and J are TRBV19 and TRBJ2-3; 8 bases line up with TRBD1. This CDR3 comprises 13 residues. Germline CDR1 reads LNHDA; CDR2 reads SQIVND (reference sequence). The CDR3 bases are TGTGCCTGTAGTTCCCGACAGGGGGATACGCAGTATTTT. It yields the protein CACSSRQGDTQYF.

This clonotype was observed a single time. Given a much more abundant clone one base away, this may be a read error. CDR3 region: CASTRQIPLQGRNHGYTF. In DNA form, the CDR3 reads TGTGCCAGCACCCGACAGATACCCCTACAGGGGAGGAACCATGGCTACACCTTC. This sequence joins TRBV6-2 or TRBV6-3 and TRBJ1-2; 7 bases are a match to TRBD1. V trimming: 7 bases; J trimming: 6 bases; junction bases outside the gene matches: 23. Per germline, CDR1 MNHEY and CDR2 SVGEGT. The CDR3 loop spans 18 amino acids.

At least ten counts were recorded for this clonotype. CDR3 residues: CAWSTLTGQFEYF. The CDR3 DNA follows: TGTGCCTGGAGTACGCTGACAGGGCAATTCGAGTACTTC. The rearrangement uses TRBV30 and TRBJ2-7, with TRBD1 matching over 7 bases. In germline, CDR1 is GTSNPN, CDR2 SVGIG (reference sequence). V was pared by 2 bases and J by 11 bases, with 12 bases of the junction left unmatched. The CDR3 covers 13 residues. Full variable domain (remainder filled in from reference TRBV30 and TRBJ2-7): SQTIHQWPATLVQPVGSPLSLECTVEGTSNPNLYWYRQAAGRGLQLLFYSVGIGQISSEVPQNLSASRPQDRQFILSSKKLLLSDSGFYLCAWSTLTGQFEYFGPGTRLTVT.

Many counts were recorded for this clonotype. This rearrangement joins TRBV5-1 to TRBJ1-1, with D unclear. This CDR3 is built from 14 residues. The V end was cut by 6 bases, the J end by 1 base, with 13 bases between. CDR1 is SGHRS and CDR2 is YFSETQ in the germline V gene. CDR3 DNA: TGCGCCAGCACCTTCAGGCTCGGGAACACTGAAGCTTTCTTT. This sequence encodes CASTFRLGNTEAFF.

This clonotype has only a few counts. The chain uses TRBV6-1 and TRBJ1-2; D is unresolved. The CDR3 contains 12 residues. V was clipped by 6 bases and J by 1 base, with 6 bases between them. Germline CDR1 reads MNHNS; CDR2 reads SASEGT. DNA for the CDR3: TGTGCCAGCAGGGCCAGTAACTATGGCTACACCTTC. It translates to CASRASNYGYTF.

This clonotype was observed a few times. The gene calls are TRBV5-4 and TRBJ1-2, with 11 bases aligning to TRBD1. This CDR3 has 15 residues. Germline lookup yields CDR1 SGHNT and CDR2 YYREEE (reference sequence). The V segment lost 5 bases and the J segment 4 bases; nucleotides outside the gene matches: 7. CDR3 in DNA: TGTGCCAGCAGTTTCGGACAGGGGGCAGGCTATGGCTACACCTTC. This sequence encodes CASSFGQGAGYGYTF.

On this clonotype itself: This may come from a read error, since a much larger clone is one base off. This chain joins TRBV11-2 and TRBJ2-3; TRBD1 matches at 7 bases. Per germline, CDR1 SGHAT and CDR2 FQNNGV. The CDR3 loop spans 14 amino acids. CDR3 in amino acids: CASSRTSGTDTRYF. The CDR3 DNA is TGTGCCAGCAGCCGGACCTCAGGGACAGATACGCGGTATTTT. Full variable domain (missing parts from reference TRBV11-2 and TRBJ2-3): EAGVAQSPRYKIIEKRQSVAFWCNPISGHATLYWYQQILGQGPKLLIQFQNNGVVDDSQLPKDRFSAERLKGVDSTLKIQPAKLEDSAVYLCASSRTSGTDTRYFGPGTRLTVL.